This T cell receptor (beta chain) was sequenced in a study of technical replicates of blood from a few donors. Trimming removed 4 bases from V and 5 bases from J, with 17 bases in between. Germline V gene data show CDR1 as SQVTM and CDR2 as ANQGSEA. This CDR3 is 15 amino acids long. Sequencing was performed with immunoSEQ multiplex PCR; in TCRdb, only in-frame clones are kept and a portion is missing. The sample has tens of thousands of clones; more than 90% are singletons. The sequence came from a human donor in good health. Some clones in this sample may be carry-over from other donors' samples. J is TRBJ2-2 and V is TRBV29-1; tentatively, D is TRBD2 (5 bases). The specimen was PBMCs. The CDR3 loop is CSVVPQHGETGELFF. In nucleotides, the CDR3 is TGCAGCGTTGTGCCCCAACACGGGGAAACCGGGGAGCTGTTTTTT.